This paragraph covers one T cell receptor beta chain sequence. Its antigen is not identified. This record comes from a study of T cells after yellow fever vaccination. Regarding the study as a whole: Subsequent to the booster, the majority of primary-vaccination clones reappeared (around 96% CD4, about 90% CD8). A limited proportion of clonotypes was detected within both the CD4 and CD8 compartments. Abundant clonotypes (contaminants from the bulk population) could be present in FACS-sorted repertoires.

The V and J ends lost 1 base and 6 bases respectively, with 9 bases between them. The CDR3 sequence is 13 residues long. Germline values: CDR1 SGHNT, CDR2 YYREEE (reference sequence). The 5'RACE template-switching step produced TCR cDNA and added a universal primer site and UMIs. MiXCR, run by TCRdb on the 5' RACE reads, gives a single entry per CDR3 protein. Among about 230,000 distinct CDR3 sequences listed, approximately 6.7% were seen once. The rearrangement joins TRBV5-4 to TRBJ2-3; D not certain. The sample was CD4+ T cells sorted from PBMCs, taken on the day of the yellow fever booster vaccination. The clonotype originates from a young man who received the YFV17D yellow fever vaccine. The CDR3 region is CASSLMTGDTQYF. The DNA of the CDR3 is TGTGCCAGCAGCTTGATGACGGGTGATACGCAGTATTTT.